This T cell receptor (beta chain) is drawn from a study of shared clonotypes between healthy human individuals. This clone was recorded a few times. This CDR3 is 12 amino acids long. Germline CDR1 is KGHSH and CDR2 is LQKENI. The V end was cut by 5 bases, the J end by 5 bases, with 10 bases between. Using immunoSEQ multiplex PCR, the repertoire was profiled, and TCRdb retains in-frame clones only, with some absent. The sample consists of hundreds of thousands of clones, approximately 79% of them appearing once. The source material was memory CD4+ T cells sorted from blood. Subset indicated: CD45RA-negative fraction. The chain is built from TRBV18 and TRBJ2-7; no definite D call. This sequence was found in a woman in her 30s in good health. CDR3 coding DNA: TGTGCCAGCTCAGCGACCCTCAACGAGCAGTACTTC. Translated: CASSATLNEQYF.